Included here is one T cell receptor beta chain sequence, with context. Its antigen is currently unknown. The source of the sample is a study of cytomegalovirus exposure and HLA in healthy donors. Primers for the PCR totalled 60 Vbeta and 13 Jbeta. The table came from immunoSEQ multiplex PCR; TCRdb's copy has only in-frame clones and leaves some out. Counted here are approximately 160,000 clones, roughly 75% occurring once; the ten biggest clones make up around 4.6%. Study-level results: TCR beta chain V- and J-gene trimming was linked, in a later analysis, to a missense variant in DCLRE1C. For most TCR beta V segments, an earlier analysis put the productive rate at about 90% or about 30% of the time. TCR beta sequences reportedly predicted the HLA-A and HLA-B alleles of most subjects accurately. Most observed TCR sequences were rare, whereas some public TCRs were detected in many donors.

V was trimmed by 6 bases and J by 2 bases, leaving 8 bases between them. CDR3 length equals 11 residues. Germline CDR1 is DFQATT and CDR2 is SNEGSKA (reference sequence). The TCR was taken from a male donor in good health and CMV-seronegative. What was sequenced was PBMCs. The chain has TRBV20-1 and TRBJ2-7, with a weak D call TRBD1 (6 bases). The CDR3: CSARTAYEQYF. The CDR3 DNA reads TGCAGTGCGAGGACAGCCTACGAGCAGTACTTC.